The T cell receptor beta chain under discussion was sequenced for a study of CXCR3-negative and CXCR3-positive naive CD8 T cells. Germline CDR1 SGHAT, CDR2 FQNNGV. The CDR3 covers 16 residues. The authors prepared UMI-labeled TRB cDNA libraries by 5' RACE. Reprocessing the 5' RACE reads, TCRdb reports a single entry for every CDR3 protein and omits DNA. This sample's table has about 98,000 distinct CDR3 sequences. Identification of naive CD8+ T cells rested on CD45RO-CCR7+CD27+CD95- status. About this clonotype: What it binds is not known.

The study, taken as a whole, reports: Naive subsets were similarly diverse, while memory CD8+ repertoires were much less diverse. Naive CXCR3-positive and CXCR3-negative cells shared TRBV-TRBJ usage; memory cells diverged. Fresh PBMCs served for most assays, and CXCR3 expression fell partially after cryopreservation. The study found more hydrophobic TRB CDR3s in CXCR3-positive naive cells than in CXCR3-negative naive cells.

The TCR originated in a human donor in good health. Some clones in this sample may be carry-over from other donors' samples. The sample was naive CXCR3+ CD8+ T cells from blood. Subset in this sample: CD45RO-CCR7+CD27+CD95- naive CD8+ T cells expressing CXCR3 (TNR3+). V gene TRBV11-2 combines with J gene TRBJ2-1; TCRdb proposes TRBD2, but this gene call is untestable without DNA. CDR3 protein: CASSFKLAGGPGEQFF. The entire variable domain, with the rest obtained from reference TRBV11-2 and TRBJ2-1, is as follows: EAGVAQSPRYKIIEKRQSVAFWCNPISGHATLYWYQQILGQGPKLLIQFQNNGVVDDSQLPKDRFSAERLKGVDSTLKIQPAKLEDSAVYLCASSFKLAGGPGEQFFGPGTRLTVL.